Sequencing of this T cell receptor beta chain was carried out in a study of T cells in Graves' hyperthyroidism and ophthalmopathy. What was amplified from RNA transcripts were TCR beta CDR3 regions. In the first-round RT-PCR of the TCR CDR3, the HTBI primer set was used. TCRdb reanalysed the multiplex PCR reads using MiXCR and keeps one entry per CDR3 protein. The sample lists 330,000 or so distinct CDR3 sequences, roughly a fifth seen once, with under 40% in the top ten. Of note for this clonotype: The antigen is undetermined.

Diagnoses rested on clinical symptoms, serum thyroxine and TRAb, thyroid ultrasound and orbital computed tomography. Out of approximately 10 ml of fresh peripheral blood came the PBMCs. In germline, CDR1 is LNHNV, CDR2 YYDKDF (reference sequence). The CDR3 spans 14 residues. V was clipped by 0 bases and J by 2 bases, with 7 bases between them. Whole-study findings and limits: The model made its ophthalmopathy prediction, and onset followed a median around 6.9 months later. The blood repertoire included most of the expanded thyroid clonotypes above 0.001.

The rearrangement uses TRBV15 and TRBJ1-2; D uncertain. The receptor was isolated from a man aged 50-59 years with Graves' ophthalmopathy. The sequencing sample was made of blood. CDR3 protein: CATSRDVGNYGYTF. Here the CDR3 DNA reads TGTGCCACCAGCAGAGACGTGGGAAACTATGGCTACACCTTC.